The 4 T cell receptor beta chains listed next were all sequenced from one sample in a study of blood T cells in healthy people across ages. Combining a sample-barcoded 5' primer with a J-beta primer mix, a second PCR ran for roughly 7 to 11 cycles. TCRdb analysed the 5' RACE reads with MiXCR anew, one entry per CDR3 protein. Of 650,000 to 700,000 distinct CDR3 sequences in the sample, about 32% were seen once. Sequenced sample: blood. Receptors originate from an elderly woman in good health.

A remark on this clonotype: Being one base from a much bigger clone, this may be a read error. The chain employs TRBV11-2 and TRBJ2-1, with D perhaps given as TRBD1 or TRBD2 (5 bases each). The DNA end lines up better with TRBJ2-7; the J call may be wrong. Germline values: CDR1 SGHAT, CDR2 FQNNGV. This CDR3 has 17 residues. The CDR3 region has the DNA TGTGCCAGCAGCTTAGCTAACGCCCCGGGACGTTACAATGAGCAGTACTTC. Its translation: CASSLANAPGRYNEQYF.

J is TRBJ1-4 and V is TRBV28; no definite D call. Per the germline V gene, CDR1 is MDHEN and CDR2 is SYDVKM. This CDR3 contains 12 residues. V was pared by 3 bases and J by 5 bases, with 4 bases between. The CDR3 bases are TGTGCCAGCAGTTTGAGCAATGAAAAACTGTTTTTT. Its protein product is CASSLSNEKLFF.

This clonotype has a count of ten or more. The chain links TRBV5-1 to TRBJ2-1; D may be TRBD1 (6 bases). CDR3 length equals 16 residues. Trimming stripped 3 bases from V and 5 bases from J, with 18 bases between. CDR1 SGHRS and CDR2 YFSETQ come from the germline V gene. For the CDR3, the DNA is TGCGCCAGCAGCTGGGGGCAGGGTCACAAGGACAATGAGCAGTTCTTC. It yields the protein CASSWGQGHKDNEQFF.

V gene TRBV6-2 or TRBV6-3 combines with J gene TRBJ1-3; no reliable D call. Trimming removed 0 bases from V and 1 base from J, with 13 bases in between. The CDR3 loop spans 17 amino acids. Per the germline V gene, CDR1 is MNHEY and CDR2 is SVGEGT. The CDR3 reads CASSYSNLRLSGNTIYF. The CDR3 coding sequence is TGTGCCAGCAGTTACTCGAATCTCCGGCTATCTGGAAACACCATATATTTT.